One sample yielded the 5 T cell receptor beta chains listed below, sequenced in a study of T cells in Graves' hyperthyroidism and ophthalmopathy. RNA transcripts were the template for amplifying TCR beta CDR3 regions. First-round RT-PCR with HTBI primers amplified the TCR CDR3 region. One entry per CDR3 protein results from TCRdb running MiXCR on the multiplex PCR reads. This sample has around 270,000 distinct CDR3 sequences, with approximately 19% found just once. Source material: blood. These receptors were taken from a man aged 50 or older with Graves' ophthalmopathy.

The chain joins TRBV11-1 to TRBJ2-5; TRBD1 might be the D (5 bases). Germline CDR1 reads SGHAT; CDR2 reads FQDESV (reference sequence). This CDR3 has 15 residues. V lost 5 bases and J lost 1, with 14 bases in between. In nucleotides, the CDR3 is TGTGCCAGCAGCAAGTTCGACAGATTCCAAGAGACCCAGTACTTC. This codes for CASSKFDRFQETQYF.

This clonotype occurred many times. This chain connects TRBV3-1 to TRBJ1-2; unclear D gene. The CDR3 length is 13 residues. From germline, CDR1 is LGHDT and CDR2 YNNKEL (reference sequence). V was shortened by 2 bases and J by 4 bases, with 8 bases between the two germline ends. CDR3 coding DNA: TGTGCCAGCAGCCAACGCAAAGGCTATGGCTACACCTTC. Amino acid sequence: CASSQRKGYGYTF.

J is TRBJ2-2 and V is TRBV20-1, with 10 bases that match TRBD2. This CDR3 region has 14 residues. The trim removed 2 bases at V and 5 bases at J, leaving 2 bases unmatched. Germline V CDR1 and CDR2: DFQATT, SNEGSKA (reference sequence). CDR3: CSARPSGSTGELFF. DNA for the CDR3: TGCAGTGCTAGACCTAGCGGGAGTACCGGGGAGCTGTTTTTT.

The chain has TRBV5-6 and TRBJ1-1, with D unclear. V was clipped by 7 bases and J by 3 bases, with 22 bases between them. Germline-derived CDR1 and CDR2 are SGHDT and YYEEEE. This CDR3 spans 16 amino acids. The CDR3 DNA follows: TGTGCCAGCGTCTCCCCGAAACAAGTACGGGACACTGAAGCTTTCTTT. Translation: CASVSPKQVRDTEAFF. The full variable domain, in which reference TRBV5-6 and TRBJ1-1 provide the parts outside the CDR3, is DAGVTQSPTHLIKTRGQQVTLRCSPKSGHDTVSWYQQALGQGPQFIFQYYEEEERQRGNFPDRFSGHQFPNYSSELNVNALLLGDSALYLCASVSPKQVRDTEAFFGQGTRLTVV.

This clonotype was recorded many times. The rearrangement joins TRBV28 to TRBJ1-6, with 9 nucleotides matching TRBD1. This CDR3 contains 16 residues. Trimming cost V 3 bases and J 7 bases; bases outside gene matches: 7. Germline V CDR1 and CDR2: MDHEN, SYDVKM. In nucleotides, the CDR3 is TGTGCCAGCAGTTTCCCCACCGGGACAGGGAATTCACCCCTCCACTTT. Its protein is CASSFPTGTGNSPLHF.